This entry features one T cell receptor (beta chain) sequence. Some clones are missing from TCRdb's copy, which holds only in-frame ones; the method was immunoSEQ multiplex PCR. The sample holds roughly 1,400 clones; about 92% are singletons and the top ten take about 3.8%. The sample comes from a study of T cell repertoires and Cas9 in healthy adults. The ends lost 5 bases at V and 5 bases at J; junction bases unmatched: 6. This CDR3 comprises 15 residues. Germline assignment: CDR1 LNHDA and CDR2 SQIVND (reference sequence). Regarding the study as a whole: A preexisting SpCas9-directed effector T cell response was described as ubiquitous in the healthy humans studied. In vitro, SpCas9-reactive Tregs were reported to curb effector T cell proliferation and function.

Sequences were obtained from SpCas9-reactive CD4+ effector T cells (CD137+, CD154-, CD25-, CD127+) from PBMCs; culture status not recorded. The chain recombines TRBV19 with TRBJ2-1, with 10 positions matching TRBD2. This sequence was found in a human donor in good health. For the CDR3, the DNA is TGTGCCAGTAGTTCGCAGCGGGGGGGCGACAATGAGCAGTTCTTC. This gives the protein CASSSQRGGDNEQFF.